This is a list of T cell receptor beta chains from one sample in a study of blood T cell repertoires in COVID-19. This table comes from immunoSEQ multiplex PCR, and its TCRdb copy is limited to in-frame clones, with some not included. The sample yields some 170,000 clones, about nine tenths seen once. Sequenced: peripheral blood. Receptor source: a woman aged 45-59 years with acute or convalescent COVID-19. CDR3s include the opening cysteine and the closing phenylalanine or tryptophan. Fields, in order: V gene, J gene, CDR3 protein.

V gene: TRBV4-1; J gene: TRBJ2-5; CDR3 protein: CASSQVSTGTGEQETQYF
V gene: TRBV5-1; J gene: TRBJ1-4; CDR3 protein: CASSLAGGTNEKLFF
V gene: TRBV27; J gene: TRBJ2-1; CDR3 protein: CASSRPPTSYNEQFF
V gene: TRBV20-1; J gene: TRBJ1-2; CDR3 protein: CSASSGDRSYGYTF
V gene: TRBV2; J gene: TRBJ1-2; CDR3 protein: CASSDRGFHYGYTF
V gene: TRBV10-3; J gene: TRBJ1-5; CDR3 protein: CAIRGTGENQPQHF
V gene: TRBV4-3; J gene: TRBJ2-1; CDR3 protein: CASSQDLLSGSYNEQFF
V gene: TRBV4-1; J gene: TRBJ2-7; CDR3 protein: CASSPGQGAYEQYF
V gene: TRBV19; J gene: TRBJ1-1; CDR3 protein: CASSWVQGNTEAFF
V gene: TRBV2; J gene: TRBJ2-1; CDR3 protein: CASSGGTSGRFSYNEQFF
V gene: TRBV6-2/TRBV6-3; J gene: TRBJ2-1; CDR3 protein: CASSYSVERGYNEQFF
V gene: TRBV6-5; J gene: TRBJ1-6; CDR3 protein: CASRLQGARSPLHF
V gene: TRBV6-5; J gene: TRBJ2-2; CDR3 protein: CASSYEGRTGELFF
V gene: TRBV12-3/TRBV12-4; J gene: TRBJ1-5; CDR3 protein: CASSPDRNQPQHF
V gene: TRBV6-5; J gene: TRBJ2-1; CDR3 protein: CATGEVNEQFF
V gene: TRBV5-5; J gene: TRBJ1-5; CDR3 protein: CASSLSGDQPQHF
V gene: TRBV4-3; J gene: TRBJ2-3; CDR3 protein: CASSQTRDYTDTQYF
V gene: TRBV6-6; J gene: TRBJ2-1; CDR3 protein: CASSLGRSGRGNEQFF
V gene: TRBV30; J gene: TRBJ1-3; CDR3 protein: CAWTWTGEGNTIYF
V gene: TRBV10-3; J gene: TRBJ2-1; CDR3 protein: CAISPGGGKENEQFF
V gene: TRBV9; J gene: TRBJ2-1; CDR3 protein: CASSPRDSYNEQFF
V gene: TRBV18; J gene: TRBJ1-6; CDR3 protein: CASSRQNSPLHF
V gene: TRBV30; J gene: TRBJ2-2; CDR3 protein: CAWSVLQGPTGELFF
V gene: TRBV30; J gene: TRBJ2-5; CDR3 protein: CAWSEGTSGARETQYF
V gene: TRBV19; J gene: TRBJ1-6; CDR3 protein: CASPDHRNSPLHF
V gene: TRBV18; J gene: TRBJ1-1; CDR3 protein: CASSQTGKPEAFF
V gene: TRBV11-2; J gene: TRBJ1-4; CDR3 protein: CASSLGQGGEKLFF
V gene: TRBV18; J gene: TRBJ2-7; CDR3 protein: CASSPGTDSYEQYF